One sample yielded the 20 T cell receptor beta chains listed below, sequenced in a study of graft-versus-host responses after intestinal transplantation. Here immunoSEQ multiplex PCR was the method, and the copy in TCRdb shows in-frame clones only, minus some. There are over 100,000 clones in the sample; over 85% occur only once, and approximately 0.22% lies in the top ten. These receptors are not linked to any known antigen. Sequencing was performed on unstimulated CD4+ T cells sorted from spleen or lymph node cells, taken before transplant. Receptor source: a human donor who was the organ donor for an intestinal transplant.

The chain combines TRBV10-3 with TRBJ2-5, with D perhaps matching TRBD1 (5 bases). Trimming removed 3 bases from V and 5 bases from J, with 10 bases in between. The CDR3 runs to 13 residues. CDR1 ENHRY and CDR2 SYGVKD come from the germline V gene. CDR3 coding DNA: TGTGCCATCAGTGACCAGGGATCCGAGACCCAGTACTTC. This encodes CAISDQGSETQYF.

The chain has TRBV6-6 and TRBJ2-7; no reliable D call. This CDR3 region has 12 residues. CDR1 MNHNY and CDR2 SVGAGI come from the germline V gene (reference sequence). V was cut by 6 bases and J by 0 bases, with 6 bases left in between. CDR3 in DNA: TGTGCCAGCAGCAAGAGCTCCTACGAGCAGTACTTC. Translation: CASSKSSYEQYF.

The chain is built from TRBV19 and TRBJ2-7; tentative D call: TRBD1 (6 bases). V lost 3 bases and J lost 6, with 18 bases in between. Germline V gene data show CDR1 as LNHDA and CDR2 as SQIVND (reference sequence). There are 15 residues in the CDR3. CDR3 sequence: CASSIHHQTGSEQYF. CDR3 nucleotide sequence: TGTGCCAGTAGTATCCATCACCAAACAGGGAGCGAGCAGTACTTC.

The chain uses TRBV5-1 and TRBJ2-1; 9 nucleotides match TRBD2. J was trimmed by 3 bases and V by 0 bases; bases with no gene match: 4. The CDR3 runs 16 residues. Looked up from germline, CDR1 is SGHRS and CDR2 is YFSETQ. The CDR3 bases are TGCGCCAGCAGCTTGGCAGGCGGGAGGGGCTACAATGAGCAGTTCTTC. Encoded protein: CASSLAGGRGYNEQFF.

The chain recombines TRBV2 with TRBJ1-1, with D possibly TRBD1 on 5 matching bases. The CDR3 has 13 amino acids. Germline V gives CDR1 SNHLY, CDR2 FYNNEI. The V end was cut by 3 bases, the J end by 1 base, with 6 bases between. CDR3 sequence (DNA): TGTGCCAGCAGTGAGACAGAGAACACTGAAGCTTTCTTT. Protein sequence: CASSETENTEAFF.

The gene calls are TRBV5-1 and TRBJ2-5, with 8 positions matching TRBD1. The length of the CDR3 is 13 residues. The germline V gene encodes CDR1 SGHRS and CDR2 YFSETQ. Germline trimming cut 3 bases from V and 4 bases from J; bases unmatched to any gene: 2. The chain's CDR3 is CASSSGQGETQYF. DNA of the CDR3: TGCGCCAGCAGCTCCGGACAGGGAGAGACCCAGTACTTC.

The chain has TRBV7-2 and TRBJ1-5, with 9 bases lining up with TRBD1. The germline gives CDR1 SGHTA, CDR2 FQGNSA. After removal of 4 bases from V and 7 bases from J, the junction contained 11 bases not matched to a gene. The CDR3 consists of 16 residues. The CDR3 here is CASSWTGTGQWQPQHF. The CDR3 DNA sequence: TGTGCCAGCAGCTGGACCGGGACAGGGCAGTGGCAGCCCCAGCATTTT.

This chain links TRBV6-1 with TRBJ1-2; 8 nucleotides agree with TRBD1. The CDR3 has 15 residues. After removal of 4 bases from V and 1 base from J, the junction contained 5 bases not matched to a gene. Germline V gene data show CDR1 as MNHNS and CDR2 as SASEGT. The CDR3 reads CASSVTGEFNYGYTF. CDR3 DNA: TGTGCCAGCAGTGTGACAGGGGAGTTTAACTATGGCTACACCTTC.

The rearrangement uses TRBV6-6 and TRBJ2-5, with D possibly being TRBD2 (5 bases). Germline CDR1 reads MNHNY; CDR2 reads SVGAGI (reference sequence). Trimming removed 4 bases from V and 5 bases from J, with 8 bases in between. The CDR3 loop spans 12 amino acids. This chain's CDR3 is CASSSSRETQYF. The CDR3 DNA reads TGTGCCAGCAGTTCTAGCCGGGAGACCCAGTACTTC.

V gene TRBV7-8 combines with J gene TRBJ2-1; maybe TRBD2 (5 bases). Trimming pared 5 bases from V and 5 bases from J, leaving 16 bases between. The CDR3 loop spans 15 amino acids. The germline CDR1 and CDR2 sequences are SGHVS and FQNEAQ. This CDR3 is CASSPNRLPNNEQFF. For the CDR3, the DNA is TGTGCCAGCAGCCCGAACAGACTACCAAACAATGAGCAGTTCTTC.

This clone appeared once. CDR3 loop: CAFLVDIGYYGYTF. CDR3 bases: TGTGCCTTCCTAGTAGATATAGGGTACTATGGCTACACCTTC. This sequence joins TRBV30 and TRBJ1-2; D remains unclear. The V end was cut by 7 bases, the J end by 3 bases, with 18 bases between. The CDR3 sequence is 14 residues long. Germline V CDR1 and CDR2: GTSNPN, SVGIG (reference sequence).

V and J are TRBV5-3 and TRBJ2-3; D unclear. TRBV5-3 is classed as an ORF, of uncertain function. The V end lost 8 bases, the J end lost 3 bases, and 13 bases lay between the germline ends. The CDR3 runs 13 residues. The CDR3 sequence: CASSPLRTDTQYF. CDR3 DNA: TGTGCCAGCAGCCCGTTACGGACAGATACGCAGTATTTT.

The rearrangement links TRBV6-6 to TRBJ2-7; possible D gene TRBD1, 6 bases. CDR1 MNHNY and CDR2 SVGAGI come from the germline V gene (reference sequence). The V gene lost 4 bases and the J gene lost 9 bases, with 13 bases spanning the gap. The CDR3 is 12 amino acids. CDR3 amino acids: CASSSAGVRQYF. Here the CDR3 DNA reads TGTGCCAGCAGTTCCGCAGGGGTTCGGCAGTACTTC.

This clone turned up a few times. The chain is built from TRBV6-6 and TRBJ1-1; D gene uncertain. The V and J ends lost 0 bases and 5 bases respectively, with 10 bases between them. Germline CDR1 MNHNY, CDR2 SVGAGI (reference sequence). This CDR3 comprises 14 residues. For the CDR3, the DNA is TGTGCCAGCAGTTACTCGGTCGGTAGGACTGAAGCTTTCTTT. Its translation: CASSYSVGRTEAFF.

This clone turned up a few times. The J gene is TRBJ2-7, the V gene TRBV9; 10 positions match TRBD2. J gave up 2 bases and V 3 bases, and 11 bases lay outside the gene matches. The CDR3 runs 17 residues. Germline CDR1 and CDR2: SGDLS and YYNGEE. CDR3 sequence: CASSAQGLAATPYEQYF. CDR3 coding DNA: TGTGCCAGCAGCGCCCAAGGACTAGCGGCTACTCCCTACGAGCAGTACTTC.

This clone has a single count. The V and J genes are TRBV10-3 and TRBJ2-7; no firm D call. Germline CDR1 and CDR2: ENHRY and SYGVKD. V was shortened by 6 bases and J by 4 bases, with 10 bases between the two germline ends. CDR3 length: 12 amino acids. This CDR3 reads CAISADTYEQYF. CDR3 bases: TGTGCCATCAGCGCCGACACATACGAGCAGTACTTC.

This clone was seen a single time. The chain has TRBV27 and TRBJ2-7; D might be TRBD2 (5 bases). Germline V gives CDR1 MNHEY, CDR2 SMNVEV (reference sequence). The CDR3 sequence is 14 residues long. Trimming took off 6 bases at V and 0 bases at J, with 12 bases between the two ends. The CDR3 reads CASRTGFYSYEQYF. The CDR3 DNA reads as TGTGCCAGCAGAACGGGGTTCTACTCCTACGAGCAGTACTTC.

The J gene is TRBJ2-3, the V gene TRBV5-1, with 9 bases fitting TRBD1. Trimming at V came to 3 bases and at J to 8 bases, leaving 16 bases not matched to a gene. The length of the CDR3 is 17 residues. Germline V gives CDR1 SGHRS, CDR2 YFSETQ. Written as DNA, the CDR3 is TGCGCCAGCAGCTGGGGACAGGGTAAGGGGGCTGCAGGTACGCAGTATTTT. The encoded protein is CASSWGQGKGAAGTQYF. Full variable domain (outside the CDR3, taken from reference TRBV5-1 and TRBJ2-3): KAGVTQTPRYLIKTRGQQVTLSCSPISGHRSVSWYQQTPGQGLQFLFEYFSETQRNKGNFPGRFSGRQFSNSRSEMNVSTLELGDSALYLCASSWGQGKGAAGTQYFGPGTRLTVL.

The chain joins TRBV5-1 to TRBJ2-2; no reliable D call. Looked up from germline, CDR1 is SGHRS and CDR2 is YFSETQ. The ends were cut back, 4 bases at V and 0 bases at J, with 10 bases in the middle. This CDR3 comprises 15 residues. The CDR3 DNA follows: TGCGCCAGCAGCCCTCGGACGGCGAACACCGGGGAGCTGTTTTTT. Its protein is CASSPRTANTGELFF.

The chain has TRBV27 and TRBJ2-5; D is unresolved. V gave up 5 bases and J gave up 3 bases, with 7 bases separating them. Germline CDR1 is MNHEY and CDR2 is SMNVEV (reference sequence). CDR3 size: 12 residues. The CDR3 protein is CASSAGEETQYF. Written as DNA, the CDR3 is TGTGCCAGCAGTGCAGGAGAAGAGACCCAGTACTTC.